Shown below are 9 T cell receptor beta chains from a single sample sequenced in a study of CD8 T cells in Susac syndrome. The RNA input was about 0.5 to 1 ug, and it was reverse transcribed with random hexamers. TCRdb processed the immunoSEQ multiplex PCR reads anew with MiXCR; each CDR3 protein has one entry. The sample lists 300,000 to 350,000 distinct CDR3 sequences; about 90% were seen once. The specimen was CD4+ T cells from PBMCs. The source of these receptors is a human donor with multiple sclerosis.

The rearrangement joins TRBV29-1 to TRBJ2-5; no definite D call. V lost 0 bases, J lost 7 bases, and 18 bases lay in between. The CDR3 spans 15 residues. CDR1 SQVTM and CDR2 ANQGSEA come from the germline V gene. This chain's CDR3 is CSVEDPPGDSGTQYF. In nucleotides, the CDR3 is TGCAGCGTTGAAGATCCACCGGGCGACTCCGGGACCCAGTACTTC.

The rearrangement links TRBV20-1 to TRBJ1-2; the match to TRBD1 covers 8 bases. The CDR3 contains 14 residues. Germline V gene sequence: CDR1 DFQATT, CDR2 SNEGSKA (reference sequence). J lost 2 bases, V lost 1 base, and 3 bases had no gene match. CDR3 region: CSARVDRGNYGYTF. CDR3 DNA: TGCAGTGCTAGAGTTGACAGGGGCAACTATGGCTACACCTTC.

This clonotype was observed a single time. The chain is built from TRBV6-6 and TRBJ2-1; D unresolved. V lost 0 bases, J lost 0 bases, and 9 bases lay in between. The CDR3 length is 16 residues. Germline V lookup: CDR1 MNHNY, CDR2 SVGAGI (reference sequence). CDR3 DNA: TGTGCCAGCAGTTACTCGACAAGGAGCTCCTACAATGAGCAGTTCTTC. This sequence encodes CASSYSTRSSYNEQFF.

The J gene is TRBJ2-1, the V gene TRBV5-1; 7 positions agree with TRBD1. The CDR3 runs to 15 residues. V lost 4 bases to trimming and J lost 4 bases; unmatched junction nucleotides: 8. CDR1 is SGHRS and CDR2 is YFSETQ in the germline V gene. DNA of the CDR3: TGCGCCAGCAGCCGGACAGGAGACATTTACAATGAGCAGTTCTTC. This encodes CASSRTGDIYNEQFF.

The chain links TRBV5-4 to TRBJ1-4; D uncertain. The CDR3 extends over 14 amino acids. The V and J ends lost 1 base and 4 bases respectively, with 8 bases between them. The germline gives CDR1 SGHNT, CDR2 YYREEE (reference sequence). CDR3 sequence: CASSLPGGNEKLFF. The DNA for the CDR3 is TGTGCCAGCAGCTTGCCAGGAGGTAATGAAAAACTGTTTTTT.

The CDR3 DNA is TGTGCCAGCAGTTCCAACAGGATGAACACTGAAGCTTTCTTT. Its translation: CASSSNRMNTEAFF. This chain links TRBV6-5 with TRBJ1-1; tentative D call: TRBD1 (5 bases). Trimming stripped 4 bases from V and 0 bases from J, with 9 bases between. This CDR3 comprises 14 residues. CDR1 and CDR2 from the germline V gene are MNHEY and SVGAGI.

The V and J genes are TRBV9 and TRBJ2-5; 10 nucleotides align to TRBD1. The J call could be wrong; TRBJ2-1 is a better fit for the DNA end. There are 17 residues in the CDR3. The germline V gene has CDR1 SGDLS and CDR2 YYNGEE. In DNA form, the CDR3 reads TGTGCCAGCAGCGTAGAGGGTAGACAGGGGGCTGGGGAGGCCCAGTTCTTC. Protein sequence: CASSVEGRQGAGEAQFF.

The chain recombines TRBV19 with TRBJ1-2, with D tentatively TRBD1 (5 bases). The V and J ends lost 2 bases and 4 bases respectively, with 14 bases between them. Germline V gene sequence: CDR1 LNHDA, CDR2 SQIVND (reference sequence). The CDR3 covers 15 residues. The DNA for the CDR3 is TGTGCCAGTAGTATAACAGGAGCTCTTTTCTATGGCTACACCTTC. It codes for CASSITGALFYGYTF.

The chain carries TRBV12-3 or TRBV12-4 and TRBJ2-7; 14 bases are a match to TRBD2. The CDR3 extends over 13 amino acids. J was trimmed by 7 bases and V by 8 bases; bases with no gene match: 4. The CDR3 reads CASRLAGGREQYF. CDR3 bases: TGTGCCAGCCGACTAGCGGGAGGGCGGGAGCAGTACTTC.